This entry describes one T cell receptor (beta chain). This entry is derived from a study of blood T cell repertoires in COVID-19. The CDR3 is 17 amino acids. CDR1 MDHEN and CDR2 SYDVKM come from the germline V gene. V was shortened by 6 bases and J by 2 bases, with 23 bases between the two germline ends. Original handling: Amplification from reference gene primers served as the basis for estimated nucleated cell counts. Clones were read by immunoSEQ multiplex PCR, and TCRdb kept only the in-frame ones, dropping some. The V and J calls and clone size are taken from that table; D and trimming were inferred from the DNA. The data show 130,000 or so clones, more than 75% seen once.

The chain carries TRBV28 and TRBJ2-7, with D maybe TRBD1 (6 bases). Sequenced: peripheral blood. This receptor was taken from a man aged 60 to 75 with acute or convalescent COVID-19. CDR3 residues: CASSSIQGRPVAYEQYF. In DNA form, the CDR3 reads TGTGCCAGCAGCTCTATTCAGGGGCGACCGGTCGCCTACGAGCAGTACTTC.